Shown below are 5 T cell receptor beta chains from a single sample sequenced in a study of blood T cell repertoires in COVID-19. Here immunoSEQ multiplex PCR was the method, and the copy in TCRdb shows in-frame clones only, minus some. This table has around 99,000 clones, over 75% appearing once. The source material was peripheral blood. These receptors all come from a woman in her forties or fifties with acute or convalescent COVID-19.

This clone was detected once. This chain joins TRBV28 and TRBJ2-3, with 8 bases that match TRBD1. CDR3 length: 15 residues. Germline V gives CDR1 MDHEN, CDR2 SYDVKM. The junction had 6 bases not matched to a gene; V was cut back by 6 bases and J by 1 base. The CDR3 nucleotides are TGTGCCAGCAGCTCAGGGGGCGCGGGCACAGATACGCAGTATTTT. Encoded protein: CASSSGGAGTDTQYF.

This chain joins TRBV10-3 and TRBJ2-3; possibly TRBD2 for D (5 bases). This CDR3 has 17 amino acids. Deletions cut 0 bases from V and 5 bases from J, with 18 bases between. Germline assignment: CDR1 ENHRY and CDR2 SYGVKD. Here the CDR3 reads CAISESGSGGGLDTQYF. In DNA, the CDR3 is TGTGCCATCAGTGAGTCGGGGAGTGGAGGAGGACTAGATACGCAGTATTTT.

The rearrangement joins TRBV7-2 to TRBJ1-2; D remains ambiguous. This CDR3 comprises 14 residues. Germline CDR1 SGHTA, CDR2 FQGNSA. V shed 1 base and J shed 4 bases, with 10 bases lying between them. CDR3 amino acids: CASSLGRNGYGYTF. DNA of the CDR3: TGTGCCAGCAGCTTAGGTCGTAACGGCTATGGCTACACCTTC.

The chain links TRBV28 to TRBJ2-7; 9 bases are shared with TRBD1. J gave up 5 bases and V 3 bases, and 11 bases lay outside the gene matches. The CDR3 runs to 16 residues. CDR1 and CDR2 from the germline V gene are MDHEN and SYDVKM. The CDR3 is CASSLYTGGDKDEQYF. The CDR3 DNA is TGTGCCAGCAGTTTGTATACAGGGGGCGATAAGGACGAGCAGTACTTC.

The chain is built from TRBV19 and TRBJ1-5; 9 bases match TRBD1. CDR1 is LNHDA, CDR2 SQIVND, per germline (reference sequence). V lost 0 bases and J lost 7; bases outside the gene matches: 7. The CDR3 length is 16 residues. In nucleotides, the CDR3 is TGTGCCAGTAGTATAGATGGGGGACAGGGTGGACAGCCCCAGCATTTT. This encodes CASSIDGGQGGQPQHF.